These T cell receptor beta chains were read from a single sample in a study of cytomegalovirus exposure and HLA in healthy donors. Profiling relied on immunoSEQ multiplex PCR, and the TCRdb table lists in-frame clones only, not all of them. The profile shows 90,000 to 95,000 clones, 81% of them singletons. Material for sequencing was PBMCs. The receptors shown here come from a girl aged 2-9 years in good health and CMV-seropositive. Each CDR3 is given with its conserved first and last residue. Fields, in order: CDR3 protein, CDR3 DNA, clone size, J gene, D gene, V gene. D genes are given only for firm matches. Expanded clones get a size class; other rows say once, few or many, or leave the size out.

CSPGGRDEQFF,TGCAGTCCAGGAGGGAGGGATGAGCAGTTCTTC,-,TRBJ2-1,TRBD2,TRBV20-1
CASGPTGDYGYTF,TGCGCCAGCGGACCAACAGGAGACTATGGCTACACCTTC,-,TRBJ1-2,-,TRBV5-1
CASSEIRQGGKLFF,TGTGCCAGCAGCGAAATCCGACAGGGCGGAAAACTGTTTTTT,-,TRBJ1-4,TRBD1,TRBV6-5
CASSFTSGTTDTQYF,TGTGCCAGCAGCTTCACTAGCGGAACGACAGATACGCAGTATTTT,-,TRBJ2-3,TRBD2,TRBV7-6
CASSHGARENTEAFF,TGTGCCAGCAGTCACGGCGCCAGGGAAAACACTGAAGCTTTCTTT,few,TRBJ1-1,-,TRBV4-2
CASSFTGDNYGYTF,TGTGCCAGCAGCTTTACAGGAGATAACTATGGCTACACCTTC,-,TRBJ1-2,-,TRBV7-2
CASSQDRGLNTEAFF,TGTGCCAGCAGTCAGGACAGGGGGCTGAACACTGAAGCTTTCTTT,-,TRBJ1-1,TRBD1,TRBV2
CASKTGTGHFNEQFF,TGCGCCAGCAAGACTGGGACAGGGCATTTCAATGAGCAGTTCTTC,-,TRBJ2-1,TRBD1,TRBV5-1
CAISENLKGGLGYTF,TGTGCCATCAGTGAAAATTTAAAGGGAGGGTTAGGCTACACCTTC,-,TRBJ1-2,-,TRBV10-3
CASSVGTGTGHHPYYEQYF,TGTGCCAGCAGCGTAGGGACCGGGACAGGGCACCATCCCTACTACGAGCAGTACTTC,few,TRBJ2-7,TRBD1,TRBV9
CASSSDRGRYEQYF,TGCGCCAGCAGTTCCGACAGGGGTCGATACGAGCAGTACTTC,-,TRBJ2-7,TRBD1,TRBV10-1
CASRPHGVGNQPQHF,TGTGCCAGCAGGCCCCACGGGGTGGGCAATCAGCCCCAGCATTTT,-,TRBJ1-5,-,TRBV27
CASSPQGYGYTF,TGTGCCAGCAGCCCCCAGGGCTATGGCTACACCTTC,-,TRBJ1-2,-,TRBV7-9
CASSPGTGRSYNEQFF,TGTGCCAGCAGTCCCGGGACAGGTCGATCCTACAATGAGCAGTTCTTC,-,TRBJ2-1,TRBD1,TRBV27
CASSRGPPNTEAFF,TGTGCCAGCAGTCGAGGGCCTCCGAACACTGAAGCTTTCTTT,-,TRBJ1-1,-,TRBV28
CASRYGWGDEKLFF,TGTGCCAGCAGGTATGGTTGGGGGGATGAAAAACTGTTTTTT,-,TRBJ1-4,-,TRBV11-2
CTSSQGRDGAGELFF,TGCACCAGCAGCCAAGGGAGGGATGGGGCCGGGGAGCTGTTTTTT,-,TRBJ2-2,-,TRBV1